Following are 2 T cell receptor beta chains from one sample sequenced in a study of CD8 T cells in Susac syndrome. cDNA came from approximately 0.5 to 1 ug RNA primed by random hexamers. Via MiXCR, TCRdb re-called the immunoSEQ multiplex PCR reads, giving one row per CDR3 protein. Found here are around 200,000 distinct CDR3 sequences, 85% to 95% of them singletons; the top ten hold 0.095% to 0.12%. The sample taken for sequencing was CD4+ T cells from PBMCs. The receptors were gathered from a human donor in good health.

The genes are TRBV18 and TRBJ1-2, with a weak D call TRBD1 (6 bases). Germline V gives CDR1 KGHSH, CDR2 LQKENI. Trimming removed 1 base from V and 2 bases from J, with 17 bases in between. This CDR3 is 17 amino acids long. This CDR3 is CASSPQGTLELNYGYTF. CDR3 bases: TGTGCCAGCTCACCACAAGGGACACTGGAACTAAACTATGGCTACACCTTC.

The V and J genes are TRBV10-1 and TRBJ2-3, with 12 nucleotides matching TRBD2. V shed 4 bases and J 0 bases; nucleotides not matched to a gene: 2. This CDR3 is 16 amino acids long. In germline, CDR1 is WNHNN, CDR2 SYGVQD (reference sequence). DNA for the CDR3: TGCGCCAGCAGTGGGACTAGCGGGATTAGCACAGATACGCAGTATTTT. The encoded protein is CASSGTSGISTDTQYF.